This TCR beta chain is drawn from a study of blood T cell repertoires in COVID-19. Trimming left V 10 bases short and J 6 bases short, with 28 bases between. Germline V gene sequence: CDR1 WNHNN, CDR2 SYGVQD (reference sequence). CDR3 size: 17 residues. How the authors handled the data: Amplification from reference gene primers served as the basis for estimated nucleated cell counts. Only in-frame clones appear in the TCRdb table, and some are missing; sequencing was by immunoSEQ multiplex PCR. The DNA gave D and trimming, while V, J and clone size come from that table. The sample shows around 130,000 clones, about 88% of them seen only once.

This clonotype originated in a man aged 40-49 years with acute COVID-19. The chain couples TRBV10-1 to TRBJ2-1; a weak D match, TRBD2 (6 bases). The sequencing input was PBMCs or T cells enriched from blood (not recorded which). The CDR3 sequence: CATIRQGIREYINEQFF. The CDR3 DNA reads TGCGCCACCATTAGGCAGGGCATCCGGGAGTATATCAATGAGCAGTTCTTC.